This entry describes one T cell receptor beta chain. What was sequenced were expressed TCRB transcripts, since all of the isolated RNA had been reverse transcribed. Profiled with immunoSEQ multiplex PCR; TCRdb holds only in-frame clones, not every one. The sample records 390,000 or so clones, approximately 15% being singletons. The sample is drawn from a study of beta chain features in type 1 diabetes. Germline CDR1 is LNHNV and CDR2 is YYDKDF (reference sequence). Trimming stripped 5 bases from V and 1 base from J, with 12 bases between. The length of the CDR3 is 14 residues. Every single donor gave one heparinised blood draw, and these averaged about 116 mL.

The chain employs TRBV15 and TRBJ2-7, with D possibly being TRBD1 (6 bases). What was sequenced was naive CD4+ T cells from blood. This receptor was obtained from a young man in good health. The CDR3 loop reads CATSGTPGSYEQYF. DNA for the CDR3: TGTGCCACCAGCGGGACACCAGGGTCCTACGAGCAGTACTTC.